These 4 T cell receptor beta chains were all obtained from the same sample, sequenced in a study of regulatory T cells in long-lasting Graves disease. Arm-PCR of CDR3 regions and iRepertoire HTBI primers were the basis on which TCR beta libraries were built. TCRdb re-analysed the multiplex PCR reads in MiXCR, keeping a single row per CDR3 protein. The sample lists 390,000 or so distinct CDR3 sequences, around 11% occurring once. Time point here: newly diagnosed GD, antithyroid drugs for less than 3 months. The TCR library used RNA extracted from PBMCs. These data also featured in a second study, about T cells in Graves' hyperthyroidism and ophthalmopathy.

This material consisted of peripheral blood mononuclear cells (PBMCs), taken at new diagnosis, from a patient treated with antithyroid drugs. Receptors originate from a woman aged 18-30 years with Graves disease.

The chain carries TRBV7-3 and TRBJ2-4; 11 bases agree with TRBD2. With 5 bases clipped from V and 8 bases from J, the junction kept 23 bases outside the gene matches. The CDR3 contains 20 residues. In germline, CDR1 is SGHTA, CDR2 FQGTGA. As DNA, the CDR3 is TGTGCCAGCAGCCGACTCCCTGGGACGGCTAGCGGGGGGCCAGGGGACATTCAGTACTTC. Its translation: CASSRLPGTASGGPGDIQYF. The variable domain in full, with the rest retrieved from reference TRBV7-3 and TRBJ2-4, is GAGVSQTPSNKVTEKGKYVELRCDPISGHTALYWYRQSLGQGPEFLIYFQGTGAADDSGLPNDRFFAVRPEGSVSTLKIQRTERGDSAVYLCASSRLPGTASGGPGDIQYFGAGTRLSVL.

This clonotype came up a few times. This rearrangement joins TRBV20-1 to TRBJ1-1; possible D gene TRBD1, 5 bases. The CDR3 runs to 15 residues. Germline V gives CDR1 DFQATT, CDR2 SNEGSKA (reference sequence). Trimming shortened V by 0 bases and J by 0 bases, and 11 bases separated the two germline ends. The CDR3 coding sequence is TGCAGTGCTAGAGAACGGGGAGGGGTGAACACTGAAGCTTTCTTT. Translated: CSARERGGVNTEAFF.

This clonotype has at least ten counts. The chain carries TRBV20-1 and TRBJ1-5, with 8 bases fitting TRBD1. This CDR3 comprises 16 residues. With 1 base clipped from V and 4 bases from J, the junction kept 9 bases outside the gene matches. Germline CDR1 is DFQATT and CDR2 is SNEGSKA (reference sequence). This chain's CDR3 is CSARGWDRWNNQPQHF. CDR3 sequence (DNA): TGCAGTGCTAGAGGTTGGGACAGGTGGAATAATCAGCCCCAGCATTTT.

CDR3 bases: TGCAGTGCTAGAGATCTGGGGAGCTCCTACGAGCAGTACTTC. Translating gives CSARDLGSSYEQYF. The rearrangement uses TRBV20-1 and TRBJ2-7; D may be TRBD2 (5 bases). This CDR3 spans 14 amino acids. V was shortened by 0 bases and J by 0 bases, with 9 bases between the two germline ends. Germline V gene lookup returns CDR1 DFQATT and CDR2 SNEGSKA (reference sequence).